This T cell receptor beta chain was recorded in a study of identical twins. General observations from the study: Reduced insertions were recorded for abundant cord blood beta clonotypes, with no such pattern in memory repertoires.

Per the germline V gene, CDR1 is MNHNS and CDR2 is SASEGT. Deletions cut 4 bases from V and 2 bases from J, with 12 bases between. CDR3 length: 14 amino acids. The donor group consisted entirely of healthy Caucasians. This clonotype was picked up many times. Its antigen remains unidentified. MiXCR, applied by TCRdb to the 5' RACE reads, yields one record per CDR3 protein. The table includes some 460,000 distinct CDR3 sequences, 14% detected once. This same sample was also part of a study on yellow fever vaccine responses in identical twins. From that report: Reported findings indicate that twins' vaccine T cell responses seemed partially convergent, partially personalized.

This chain joins TRBV6-1 and TRBJ2-7; D is perhaps TRBD2 (6 bases). The sequence was obtained from a young woman in good health. The sample taken for sequencing was CD4+ T cells sorted from blood. DNA of the CDR3: TGTGCCAGCAGTGTTGAGCGGGTAGCCTACGAGCAGTACTTC. It encodes CASSVERVAYEQYF.